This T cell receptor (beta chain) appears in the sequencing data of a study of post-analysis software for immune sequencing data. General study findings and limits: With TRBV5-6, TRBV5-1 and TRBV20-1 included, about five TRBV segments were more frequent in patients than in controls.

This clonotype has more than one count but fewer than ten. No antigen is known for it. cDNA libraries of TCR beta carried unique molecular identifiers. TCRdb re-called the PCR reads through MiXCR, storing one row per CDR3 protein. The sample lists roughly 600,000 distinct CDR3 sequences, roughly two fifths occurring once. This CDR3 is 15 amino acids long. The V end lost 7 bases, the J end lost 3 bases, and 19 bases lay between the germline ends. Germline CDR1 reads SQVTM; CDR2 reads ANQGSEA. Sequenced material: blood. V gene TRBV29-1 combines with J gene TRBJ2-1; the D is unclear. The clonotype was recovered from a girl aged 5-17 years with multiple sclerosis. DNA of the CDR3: TGCAGCGCAAAAAAAGTAGACTTTCTCTACAATGAGCAGTTCTTC. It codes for CSAKKVDFLYNEQFF.